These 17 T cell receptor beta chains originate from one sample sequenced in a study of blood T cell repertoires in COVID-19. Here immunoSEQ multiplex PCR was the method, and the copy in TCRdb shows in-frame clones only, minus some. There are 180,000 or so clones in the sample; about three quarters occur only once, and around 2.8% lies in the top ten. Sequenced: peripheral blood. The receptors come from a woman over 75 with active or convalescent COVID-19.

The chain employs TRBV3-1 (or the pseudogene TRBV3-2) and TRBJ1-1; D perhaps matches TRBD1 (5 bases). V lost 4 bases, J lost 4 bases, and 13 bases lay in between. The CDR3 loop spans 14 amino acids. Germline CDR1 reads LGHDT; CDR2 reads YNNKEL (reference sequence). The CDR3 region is CASSLQGRFTEAFF. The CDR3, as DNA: TGTGCCAGCAGCCTTCAGGGCCGATTCACTGAAGCTTTCTTT.

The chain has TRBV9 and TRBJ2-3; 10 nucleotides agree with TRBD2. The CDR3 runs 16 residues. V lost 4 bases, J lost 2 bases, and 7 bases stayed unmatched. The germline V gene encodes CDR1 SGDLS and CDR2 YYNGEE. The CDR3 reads CASSPLAGGATDTQYF. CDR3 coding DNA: TGTGCCAGCAGCCCGTTAGCGGGGGGCGCCACAGATACGCAGTATTTT.

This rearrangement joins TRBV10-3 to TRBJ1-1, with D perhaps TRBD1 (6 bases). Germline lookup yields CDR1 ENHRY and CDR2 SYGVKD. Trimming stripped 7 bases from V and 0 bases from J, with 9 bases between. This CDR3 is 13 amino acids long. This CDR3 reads CAITGQLNTEAFF. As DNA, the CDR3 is TGTGCCATCACCGGACAGCTGAACACTGAAGCTTTCTTT.

The CDR3 here is CASSLESRGNYGYTF. CDR3 sequence (DNA): TGTGCCAGCAGCTTGGAAAGTAGGGGGAACTATGGCTACACCTTC. The chain joins TRBV5-5 to TRBJ1-2; perhaps TRBD1 as D (6 bases). The CDR3 runs to 15 residues. Trimming pared 0 bases from V and 2 bases from J, leaving 11 bases between. In germline, CDR1 is SGHKS, CDR2 YYEKEE (reference sequence). The entire variable domain, with the rest obtained from reference TRBV5-5 and TRBJ1-2, is as follows: DAGVTQSPTHLIKTRGQQVTLRCSPISGHKSVSWYQQVLGQGPQFIFQYYEKEERGRGNFPDRFSARQFPNYSSELNVNALLLGDSALYLCASSLESRGNYGYTFGSGTRLTVV.

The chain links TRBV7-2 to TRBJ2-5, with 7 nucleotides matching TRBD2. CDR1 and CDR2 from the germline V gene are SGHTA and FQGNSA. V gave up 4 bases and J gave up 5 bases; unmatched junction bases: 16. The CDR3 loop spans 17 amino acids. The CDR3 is CASSSPIFAGEWETQYF. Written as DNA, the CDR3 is TGTGCCAGCAGCTCGCCTATTTTCGCGGGGGAGTGGGAGACCCAGTACTTC. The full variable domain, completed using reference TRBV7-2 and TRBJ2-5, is GAGVSQSPSNKVTEKGKDVELRCDPISGHTALYWYRQSLGQGLEFLIYFQGNSAPDKSGLPSDRFSAERTGGSVSTLTIQRTQQEDSAVYLCASSSPIFAGEWETQYFGPGTRLLVL.

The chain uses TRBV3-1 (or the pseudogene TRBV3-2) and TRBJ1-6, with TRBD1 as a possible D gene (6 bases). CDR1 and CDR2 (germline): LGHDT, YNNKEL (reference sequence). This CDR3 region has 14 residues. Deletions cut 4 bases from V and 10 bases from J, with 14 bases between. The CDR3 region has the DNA TGTGCCAGCAGCCCACAGGGTGTGCGGTCACCCCTCCACTTT. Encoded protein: CASSPQGVRSPLHF.

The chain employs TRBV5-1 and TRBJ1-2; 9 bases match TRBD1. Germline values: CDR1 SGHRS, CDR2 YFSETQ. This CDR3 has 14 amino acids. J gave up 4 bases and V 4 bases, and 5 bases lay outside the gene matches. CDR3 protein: CASSEGTGIYGYTF. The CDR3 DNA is TGCGCCAGCAGCGAAGGGACAGGGATCTATGGCTACACCTTC.

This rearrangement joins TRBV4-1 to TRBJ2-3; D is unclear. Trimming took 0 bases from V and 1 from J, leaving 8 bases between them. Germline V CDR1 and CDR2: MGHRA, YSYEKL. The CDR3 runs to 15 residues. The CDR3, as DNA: TGCGCCAGCAGCCAAGATCAGGTGGGCACAGATACGCAGTATTTT. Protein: CASSQDQVGTDTQYF.

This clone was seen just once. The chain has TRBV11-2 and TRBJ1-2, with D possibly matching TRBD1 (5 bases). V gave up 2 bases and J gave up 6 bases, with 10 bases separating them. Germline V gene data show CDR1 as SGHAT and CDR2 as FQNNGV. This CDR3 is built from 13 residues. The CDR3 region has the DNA TGTGCCAGCAGCTTAAATCGGGGGAATGGCTACACCTTC. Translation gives CASSLNRGNGYTF.

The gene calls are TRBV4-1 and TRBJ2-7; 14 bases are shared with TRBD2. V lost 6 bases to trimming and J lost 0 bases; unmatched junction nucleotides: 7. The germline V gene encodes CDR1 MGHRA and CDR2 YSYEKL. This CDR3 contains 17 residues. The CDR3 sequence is CASRHRLAGGNSYEQYF. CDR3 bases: TGCGCCAGCAGACACCGACTAGCGGGGGGGAACTCCTACGAGCAGTACTTC.

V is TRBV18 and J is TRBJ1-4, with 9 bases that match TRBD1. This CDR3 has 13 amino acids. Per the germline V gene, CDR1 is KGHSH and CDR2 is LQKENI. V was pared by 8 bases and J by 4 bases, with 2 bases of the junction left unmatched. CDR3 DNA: TGTGCCAGCCGGGGACAGGGTAATGAAAAACTGTTTTTT. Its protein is CASRGQGNEKLFF.

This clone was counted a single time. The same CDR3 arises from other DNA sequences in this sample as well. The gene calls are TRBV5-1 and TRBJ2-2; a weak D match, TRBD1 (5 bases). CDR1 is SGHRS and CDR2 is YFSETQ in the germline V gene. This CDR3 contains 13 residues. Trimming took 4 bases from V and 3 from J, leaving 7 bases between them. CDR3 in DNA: TGCGCCAGCAGCCTCAGGGACACCGGGGAGCTGTTTTTT. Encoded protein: CASSLRDTGELFF.

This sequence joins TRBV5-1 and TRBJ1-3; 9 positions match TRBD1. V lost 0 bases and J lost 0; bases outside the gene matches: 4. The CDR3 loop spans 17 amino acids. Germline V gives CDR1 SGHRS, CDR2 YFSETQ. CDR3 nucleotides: TGCGCCAGCAGCTTGGCCGGGACAGGGAGCTCTGGAAACACCATATATTTT. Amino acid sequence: CASSLAGTGSSGNTIYF.

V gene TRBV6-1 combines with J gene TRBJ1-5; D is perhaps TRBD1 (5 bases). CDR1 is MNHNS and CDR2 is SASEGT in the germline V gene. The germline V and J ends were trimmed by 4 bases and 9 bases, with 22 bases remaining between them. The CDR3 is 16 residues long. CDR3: CASSGQTVRVSRPQHF. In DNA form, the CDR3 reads TGTGCCAGCAGTGGGCAGACAGTTAGGGTATCACGGCCCCAGCATTTT.

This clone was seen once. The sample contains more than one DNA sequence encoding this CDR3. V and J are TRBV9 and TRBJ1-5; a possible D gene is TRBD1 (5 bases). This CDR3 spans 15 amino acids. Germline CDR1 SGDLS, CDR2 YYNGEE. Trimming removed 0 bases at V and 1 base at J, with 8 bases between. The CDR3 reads CASSVGGVSNQPQHF. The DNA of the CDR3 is TGTGCCAGCAGCGTAGGGGGGGTAAGCAATCAGCCCCAGCATTTT.

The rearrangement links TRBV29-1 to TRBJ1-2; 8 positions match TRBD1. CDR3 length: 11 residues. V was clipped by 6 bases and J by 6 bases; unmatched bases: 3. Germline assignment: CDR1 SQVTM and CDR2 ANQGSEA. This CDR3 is CSVVTGDGYTF. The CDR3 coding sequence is TGCAGCGTGGTGACAGGGGATGGCTACACCTTC.

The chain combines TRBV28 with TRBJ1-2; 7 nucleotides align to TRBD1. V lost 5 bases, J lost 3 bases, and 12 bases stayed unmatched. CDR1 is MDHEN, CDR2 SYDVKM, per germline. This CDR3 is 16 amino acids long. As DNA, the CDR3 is TGTGCCAGCAGTCCACCAACCCTAACAGGGGACTATGGCTACACCTTC. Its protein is CASSPPTLTGDYGYTF.